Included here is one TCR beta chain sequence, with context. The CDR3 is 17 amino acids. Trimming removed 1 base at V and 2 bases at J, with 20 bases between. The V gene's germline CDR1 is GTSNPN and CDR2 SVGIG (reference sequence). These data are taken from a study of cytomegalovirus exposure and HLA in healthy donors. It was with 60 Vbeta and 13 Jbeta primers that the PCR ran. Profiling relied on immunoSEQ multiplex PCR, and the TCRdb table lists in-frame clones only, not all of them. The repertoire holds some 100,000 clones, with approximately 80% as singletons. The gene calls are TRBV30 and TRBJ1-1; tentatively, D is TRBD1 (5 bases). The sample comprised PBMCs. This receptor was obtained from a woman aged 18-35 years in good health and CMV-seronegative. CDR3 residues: CAWSGASRGSQNTEAFF. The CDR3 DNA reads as TGTGCCTGGAGTGGGGCCTCTCGGGGGTCACAAAACACTGAAGCTTTCTTT. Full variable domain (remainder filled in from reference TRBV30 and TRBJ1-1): SQTIHQWPATLVQPVGSPLSLECTVEGTSNPNLYWYRQAAGRGLQLLFYSVGIGQISSEVPQNLSASRPQDRQFILSSKKLLLSDSGFYLCAWSGASRGSQNTEAFFGQGTRLTVV.